These T cell receptor beta chains were read from a single sample in a study of identifying expanded T cells in peripheral blood. Some clones are missing from TCRdb's copy, which holds only in-frame ones; the method was immunoSEQ multiplex PCR. The sample holds more than 50,000 clones; over 75% are singletons and the top ten take about 19%. The sample taken for sequencing was blood. These receptors were taken from a person aged 18-70 years in good health. Both conserved end residues are part of each CDR3. A D gene is named only where the DNA matches it firmly. Clone size is not always given. Where it is, it says once, few, many or a class for expanded clones.

>TRBV18|17|.|.|TRBJ1-1
TGTGCCAGCTCACCACTTCGGGACGTCAGTCTGAGCACTGAAGCTTTCTTT
CASSPLRDVSLSTEAFF
>TRBV15|15|.|.|TRBJ2-7
TGTGCCACCAGCAGAGGTGTTACCGGGTCCTACGAGCAGTACTTC
CATSRGVTGSYEQYF
>TRBV7-9|15|.|once|TRBJ1-6
TGTGCCAGCAGCGCCCTGACAGAACCTGGGTCACCCCTCCACTTT
CASSALTEPGSPLHF
>TRBV18|13|.|.|TRBJ1-4
TGTGCCAGCTCACGCGCAACTAATGAAAAACTGTTTTTT
CASSRATNEKLFF
>TRBV18|14|.|.|TRBJ2-5
TGTGCCAGCTCCCGCTCGACAGCCCAAGAGACCCAGTACTTC
CASSRSTAQETQYF
>TRBV6-6|15|TRBD1|.|TRBJ2-7
TGTGCCAGCAGTTACGGGACAGAGATAAGCTACGAGCAGTACTTC
CASSYGTEISYEQYF
>TRBV27|13|.|.|TRBJ2-5
TGTGCCAGCAGTCCCCTGGCGAGAGAGACCCAGTACTTC
CASSPLARETQYF
>TRBV11-2|13|.|.|TRBJ2-2
TGTGCCAGCAGCCCCCGGAGGGCCGGGGAGCTGTTTTTT
CASSPRRAGELFF
>TRBV19|15|TRBD1|.|TRBJ1-5
TGTGCCAGTAGTAGAGGCCGGGACAGGGGTGAGCCCCAGCATTTT
CASSRGRDRGEPQHF
>TRBV4-3|16|TRBD2|.|TRBJ2-3
TGCGCCAGCAGCCGCTACCCTAGCGGGAGTACAGATACGCAGTATTTT
CASSRYPSGSTDTQYF
>TRBV5-4|14|TRBD1|.|TRBJ2-1
TGTGCCAGCTCAGGGGGCGCCAACTACAATGAGCAGTTCTTC
CASSGGANYNEQFF
>TRBV7-6|13|.|.|TRBJ1-1
TGTGCCAGCAGCTTAGAAATAGGTAACGAAGCTTTCTTT
CASSLEIGNEAFF
>TRBV28|10|.|.|TRBJ1-1
TGTGCCAGCAGCTCCACTGAAGCTTTCTTT
CASSSTEAFF
>TRBV14|14|.|few|TRBJ1-1
TGTGCCAGCAGCTTGCCGGGACAGAACACTGAAGCTTTCTTT
CASSLPGQNTEAFF
>TRBV6-5|11|.|.|TRBJ2-5
TGTGCCAGCAGACGGGGTGAGACCCAGTACTTC
CASRRGETQYF
>TRBV6-1|13|.|.|TRBJ1-1
TGTGCCGCAAACCAGGGGATTAGCACTGAAGCTTTCTTT
CAANQGISTEAFF
>TRBV5-6|15|.|.|TRBJ2-6
TGTGCCAGCAGCCGACCCCCAACTGGGGCCAACGTCCTGACTTTC
CASSRPPTGANVLTF
>TRBV6-1|11|.|.|TRBJ1-2
TGTGCCAGCAGTGCGTACTATGGCTACACCTTC
CASSAYYGYTF